This entry lists 28 T cell receptor beta chains sequenced from one sample in a study of blood T cell repertoires in COVID-19. Measured with immunoSEQ multiplex PCR; TCRdb has only the in-frame clones, and not every one. The top ten clones hold roughly 7.3% of a sample with over 450,000 clones, about 88% of them seen once. Sequenced sample: peripheral blood. Source of these receptors: a woman in her forties or fifties with COVID-19, enrolled during active disease.

The chain couples TRBV3-1 (or the pseudogene TRBV3-2) to TRBJ1-2, with 9 bases lining up with TRBD1. Germline V gene data show CDR1 as LGHDT and CDR2 as YNNKEL (reference sequence). CDR3 length: 15 amino acids. Trimming at V came to 4 bases and at J to 8 bases, leaving 11 bases not matched to a gene. The CDR3 DNA reads TGTGCCAGCAGCCCCCGGACCGGGACAGGGCAGGGCTACACCTTC. Amino acids: CASSPRTGTGQGYTF.

The chain employs TRBV4-1 and TRBJ2-7, with 11 bases lining up with TRBD2. V was clipped by 4 bases and J by 0 bases; unmatched bases: 5. The CDR3 runs to 16 residues. Germline loops: CDR1 MGHRA, CDR2 YSYEKL. The CDR3, as DNA: TGCGCCAGCAGCCGGGGACTAGCGGCAAGCTCCTACGAGCAGTACTTC. It encodes CASSRGLAASSYEQYF.

This rearrangement joins TRBV7-3 to TRBJ2-1; 9 bases line up with TRBD2. The germline V gene has CDR1 SGHTA and CDR2 FQGTGA. The CDR3 is 15 residues long. The J segment lost 6 bases and the V segment lost 4 bases, leaving 7 bases of the junction unmatched. The CDR3 DNA reads TGTGCCAGCAGCTCCGGACTAGCGAGATCCAATGAGCAGTTCTTC. Its translation: CASSSGLARSNEQFF.

The chain joins TRBV6-5 to TRBJ2-5; 11 bases align to TRBD1. The CDR3 covers 15 residues. Germline CDR1 and CDR2: MNHEY and SVGAGI. V lost 5 bases, J lost 4 bases, and 6 bases stayed unmatched. This chain's CDR3 is CASSPRDRGRETQYF. CDR3 nucleotide sequence: TGTGCCAGCAGTCCCCGGGACAGGGGGAGAGAGACCCAGTACTTC.

The rearrangement uses TRBV5-4 and TRBJ2-1, with TRBD1 matching 7 bases. Germline lookup yields CDR1 SGHNT and CDR2 YYREEE (reference sequence). Trimming cost V 8 bases and J 3 bases; bases outside gene matches: 5. The CDR3 is 13 residues long. In nucleotides, the CDR3 is TGTGCCAGTCTCGACAGGGTCTACAATGAGCAGTTCTTC. Its protein is CASLDRVYNEQFF.

This clone was counted once. The V call is TRBV27, the J call TRBJ2-1, with TRBD2 matching 13 bases. The V gene's germline CDR1 is MNHEY and CDR2 SMNVEV (reference sequence). With 6 bases clipped from V and 7 bases from J, the junction kept 3 bases outside the gene matches. The CDR3 runs 14 residues. In nucleotides, the CDR3 is TGTGCCAGCAGGACGGGACTAGCGGGGAATGAGCAGTTCTTC. This translates into CASRTGLAGNEQFF.

J is TRBJ1-1 and V is TRBV6-1; D is undetermined. Germline V gene lookup returns CDR1 MNHNS and CDR2 SASEGT. CDR3 length equals 13 residues. The V gene lost 1 base and the J gene lost 4 bases, with 7 bases spanning the gap. CDR3 residues: CASSEETGTEAFF. CDR3 DNA sequence: TGTGCCAGCAGTGAAGAGACGGGCACTGAAGCTTTCTTT.

This chain links TRBV5-4 with TRBJ1-2, with D tentatively TRBD1 (6 bases). Per germline, CDR1 SGHNT and CDR2 YYREEE (reference sequence). The V gene lost 2 bases and the J gene lost 0 bases, with 14 bases spanning the gap. This CDR3 spans 16 amino acids. The CDR3 loop is CASSFMETGSNYGYTF. The DNA of the CDR3 is TGTGCCAGCAGCTTTATGGAGACAGGCTCTAACTATGGCTACACCTTC. The whole variable domain, remainder taken from reference TRBV5-4 and TRBJ1-2, is ETGVTQSPTHLIKTRGQQVTLRCSSQSGHNTVSWYQQALGQGPQFIFQYYREEENGRGNFPPRFSGLQFPNYSSELNVNALELDDSALYLCASSFMETGSNYGYTFGSGTRLTVV.

The chain joins TRBV6-5 to TRBJ2-7; 8 positions agree with TRBD2. The CDR3 runs to 15 residues. Germline CDR1 reads MNHEY; CDR2 reads SVGAGI. J gave up 3 bases and V 1 base, and 5 bases lay outside the gene matches. The DNA of the CDR3 is TGTGCCAGCAGTTACTTCGGGGGGGCCCACTACGAGCAGTACTTC. It codes for CASSYFGGAHYEQYF.

The gene calls are TRBV5-1 and TRBJ1-3; tentatively, D is TRBD1 (6 bases). Germline V gene lookup returns CDR1 SGHRS and CDR2 YFSETQ. The CDR3 loop spans 15 amino acids. Trimming took 0 bases from V and 4 from J, leaving 11 bases between them. The CDR3 nucleotides read TGCGCCAGCAGCTTGGGGACAGATGGGGGAAACACCATATATTTT. Translating gives CASSLGTDGGNTIYF.

The CDR3 loop reads CAWRLEGDTEAFF. The CDR3 nucleotides read TGTGCCTGGAGGCTCGAGGGGGACACTGAAGCTTTCTTT. V is TRBV30 and J is TRBJ1-1; a weak D match, TRBD1 (6 bases). The CDR3 runs to 13 residues. CDR1 and CDR2 (germline): GTSNPN, SVGIG (reference sequence). Trimming took 3 bases from V and 3 from J, leaving 11 bases between them.

This sequence joins TRBV28 and TRBJ1-2, with D hard to call. The CDR3 extends over 15 amino acids. V lost 7 bases and J lost 0, with 15 bases in between. Germline assignment: CDR1 MDHEN and CDR2 SYDVKM. DNA for the CDR3: TGTGCCAGCAATACTAGGACGGAAGCTAACTATGGCTACACCTTC. It specifies CASNTRTEANYGYTF.

V usage is TRBV4-1 and J usage is TRBJ2-1, with TRBD1 as a possible D gene (5 bases). V was clipped by 1 base and J by 4 bases, with 11 bases between them. The germline V gene has CDR1 MGHRA and CDR2 YSYEKL. The CDR3 runs 15 residues. The CDR3 sequence is CASSQVAGIYNEQFF. The CDR3, as DNA: TGCGCCAGCAGCCAAGTGGCAGGGATTTACAATGAGCAGTTCTTC.

This chain joins TRBV10-3 and TRBJ1-6, with a tentative D call TRBD1 (5 bases). Germline CDR1 is ENHRY and CDR2 is SYGVKD. The length of the CDR3 is 15 residues. Trimming removed 6 bases at V and 3 bases at J, with 12 bases between. As DNA, the CDR3 is TGTGCCATCAGGGAGGGGTCGGGCTATAATTCACCCCTCCACTTT. Residues: CAIREGSGYNSPLHF.

The gene calls are TRBV27 and TRBJ2-1, with 8 bases that match TRBD2. Germline V CDR1 and CDR2: MNHEY, SMNVEV (reference sequence). This CDR3 has 16 residues. V lost 5 bases to trimming and J lost 6 bases; unmatched junction nucleotides: 12. The CDR3: CASSTRNSGEPNEQFF. In nucleotides, the CDR3 is TGTGCCAGCAGTACCCGGAATAGCGGGGAGCCCAATGAGCAGTTCTTC.

CDR3 in amino acids: CAWNTGTGLIEQYF. The CDR3 bases are TGTGCCTGGAATACCGGGACAGGGTTAATAGAGCAGTACTTC. The rearrangement links TRBV30 to TRBJ2-7; 9 bases map to TRBD1. Trimming removed 4 bases from V and 7 bases from J; junction bases left unmatched: 11. This CDR3 has 14 residues. CDR1 and CDR2 (germline): GTSNPN, SVGIG (reference sequence).

The chain uses TRBV6-5 and TRBJ1-2, with a weak D call TRBD1 (5 bases). Germline V lookup: CDR1 MNHEY, CDR2 SVGAGI. V gave up 2 bases and J gave up 2 bases, with 6 bases separating them. This CDR3 is built from 13 residues. CDR3 amino acids: CASSYDSNYGYTF. CDR3 bases: TGTGCCAGCAGTTACGACAGCAACTATGGCTACACCTTC.

A note on this clone: Other DNA sequences in this specimen translate into the identical CDR3. The chain has TRBV19 and TRBJ1-2, with a tentative D call TRBD1 (5 bases). With 10 bases removed from V and 5 bases from J, the gap between germline ends came to 14 bases. CDR1 and CDR2 from the germline V gene are LNHDA and SQIVND (reference sequence). This CDR3 contains 12 residues. In nucleotides, the CDR3 is TGTGCCACCACGAAGCAGGGTTATGGCTACACCTTC. Its protein product is CATTKQGYGYTF.

The rearrangement uses TRBV11-1 and TRBJ1-1; D remains unclear. The V gene's germline CDR1 is SGHAT and CDR2 FQDESV (reference sequence). Trimming cost V 1 base and J 3 bases, with 6 bases left between them. The CDR3 is 13 residues long. CDR3 DNA: TGTGCCAGCAGCTTAGAAATCGACACTGAAGCTTTCTTT. It specifies CASSLEIDTEAFF.

The J gene is TRBJ1-2, the V gene TRBV30; 10 bases match TRBD1. With V trimmed by 8 bases and J by 7 bases, 7 bases remained unmatched. Germline V gene data show CDR1 as GTSNPN and CDR2 as SVGIG (reference sequence). The CDR3 runs to 12 residues. The CDR3: CAADRGKGGYTF. As DNA, the CDR3 is TGTGCCGCGGACAGGGGGAAGGGTGGCTACACCTTC.

This clone occurred a few times. The chain couples TRBV10-1 to TRBJ2-7; 10 nucleotides line up with TRBD2. Losses at the gene ends were 1 base for V and 4 bases for J; bases not matched to a gene: 4. The CDR3 loop spans 15 amino acids. Germline lookup yields CDR1 WNHNN and CDR2 SYGVQD (reference sequence). The CDR3 spells CASSEFTSGDYEQYF. The CDR3 DNA follows: TGCGCCAGCAGTGAGTTTACTAGCGGGGATTACGAGCAGTACTTC.

The V call is TRBV27, the J call TRBJ2-7; D might be TRBD1 (5 bases). V lost 3 bases and J lost 3, with 12 bases in between. The germline CDR1 and CDR2 sequences are MNHEY and SMNVEV (reference sequence). CDR3 length equals 14 residues. The CDR3 nucleotides are TGTGCCAGCAGTTTTCAGGGTAAACTCTACGAGCAGTACTTC. It is translated as CASSFQGKLYEQYF.

The genes are TRBV19 and TRBJ1-3; D is ambiguous. Trimming shortened V by 3 bases and J by 0 bases, and 9 bases separated the two germline ends. The CDR3 runs 15 residues. CDR1 is LNHDA, CDR2 SQIVND, per germline (reference sequence). In DNA form, the CDR3 reads TGTGCCAGTAGTATTCAAGGAGTCTCTGGAAACACCATATATTTT. It is translated as CASSIQGVSGNTIYF. The variable domain in full, with the rest retrieved from reference TRBV19 and TRBJ1-3, is DGGITQSPKYLFRKEGQNVTLSCEQNLNHDAMYWYRQDPGQGLRLIYYSQIVNDFQKGDIAEGYSVSREKKESFPLTVTSAQKNPTAFYLCASSIQGVSGNTIYFGEGSWLTVV.

J is TRBJ1-1 and V is TRBV29-1, with 9 bases fitting TRBD1. The trim removed 4 bases at V and 7 bases at J, leaving 7 bases unmatched. This CDR3 region has 13 residues. Germline V gene lookup returns CDR1 SQVTM and CDR2 ANQGSEA. CDR3 in DNA: TGCAGCGTTGGGGACAGGGTCGAGGGTGAAGCTTTCTTT. Its translation: CSVGDRVEGEAFF.

CDR3 nucleotides: TGTGCTAGTGCCACTGTAGGGACTTATCCTGAAGCTTTCTTT. Amino acid sequence: CASATVGTYPEAFF. The chain couples TRBV12-5 to TRBJ1-1, with TRBD1 as a possible D gene (5 bases). The V gene lost 7 bases and the J gene lost 6 bases, with 18 bases spanning the gap. The germline V gene has CDR1 LGHNT and CDR2 FRNRAP. This CDR3 is 14 amino acids long.

This chain uses TRBV12-3 or TRBV12-4 with TRBJ2-5; perhaps TRBD1 as D (6 bases). This CDR3 has 13 amino acids. V was cut by 5 bases and J by 7 bases, with 14 bases left in between. The CDR3 loop reads CASSPGDDRTQYF. In DNA, the CDR3 is TGTGCCAGCAGTCCAGGGGACGATCGGACCCAGTACTTC.

This chain links TRBV28 with TRBJ1-1, with 10 bases fitting TRBD1. The CDR3 is made up of 15 amino acids. Germline lookup yields CDR1 MDHEN and CDR2 SYDVKM. V lost 5 bases to trimming and J lost 4 bases; unmatched junction nucleotides: 7. CDR3 sequence (DNA): TGTGCCAGCAGTCAGACAGGGGGCCTTGGCACTGAAGCTTTCTTT. It is translated as CASSQTGGLGTEAFF.

This chain joins TRBV2 and TRBJ1-2, with D uncertain. V dropped 3 bases and J dropped 7 bases, with 9 bases sitting between them. The CDR3 is made up of 12 amino acids. Germline-derived CDR1 and CDR2 are SNHLY and FYNNEI. The DNA for the CDR3 is TGTGCCAGCAGTGATGCCGGGGTTGGCTACACCTTC. It encodes CASSDAGVGYTF.